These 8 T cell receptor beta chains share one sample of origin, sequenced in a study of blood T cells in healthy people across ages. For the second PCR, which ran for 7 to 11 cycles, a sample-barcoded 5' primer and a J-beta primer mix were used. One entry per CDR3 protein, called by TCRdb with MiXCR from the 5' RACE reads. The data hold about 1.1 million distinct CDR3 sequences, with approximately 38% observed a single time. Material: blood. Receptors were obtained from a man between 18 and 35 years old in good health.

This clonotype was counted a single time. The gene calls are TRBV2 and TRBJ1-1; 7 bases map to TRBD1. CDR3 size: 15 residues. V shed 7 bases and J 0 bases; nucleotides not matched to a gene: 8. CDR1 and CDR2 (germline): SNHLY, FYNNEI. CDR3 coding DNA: TGTGCCAGCACCGGAAGAGACAGGGTGAACACTGAAGCTTTCTTT. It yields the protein CASTGRDRVNTEAFF.

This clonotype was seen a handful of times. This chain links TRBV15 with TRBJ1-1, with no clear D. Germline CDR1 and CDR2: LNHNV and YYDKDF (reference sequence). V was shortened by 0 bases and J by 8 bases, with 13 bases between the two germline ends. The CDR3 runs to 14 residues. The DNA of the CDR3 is TGTGCCACCAGCAGAGATAGGGCCCAAGAGGAAGCTTTCTTT. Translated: CATSRDRAQEEAFF.

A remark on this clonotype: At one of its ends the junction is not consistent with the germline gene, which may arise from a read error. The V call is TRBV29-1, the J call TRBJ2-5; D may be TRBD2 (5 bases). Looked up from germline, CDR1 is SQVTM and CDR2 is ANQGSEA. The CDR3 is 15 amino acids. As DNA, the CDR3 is TGCAGCGTTTGCCGGGATGGGGATGTCCAAGGGACCCAGTACTTC. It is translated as CSVCRDGDVQGTQYF.

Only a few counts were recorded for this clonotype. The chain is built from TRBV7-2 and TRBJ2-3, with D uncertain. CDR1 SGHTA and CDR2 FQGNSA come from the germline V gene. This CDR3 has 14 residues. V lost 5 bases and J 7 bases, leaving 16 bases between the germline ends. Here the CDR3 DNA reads TGTGCCAGCAGCAAGGACCAATCCCTATATACGCAGTATTTT. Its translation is CASSKDQSLYTQYF.

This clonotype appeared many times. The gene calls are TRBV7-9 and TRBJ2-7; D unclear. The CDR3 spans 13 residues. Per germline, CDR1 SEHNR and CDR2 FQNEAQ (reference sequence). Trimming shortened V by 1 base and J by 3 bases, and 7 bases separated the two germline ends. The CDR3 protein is CASSLVGNYEQYF. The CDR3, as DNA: TGTGCCAGCAGCTTAGTGGGAAACTACGAGCAGTACTTC.

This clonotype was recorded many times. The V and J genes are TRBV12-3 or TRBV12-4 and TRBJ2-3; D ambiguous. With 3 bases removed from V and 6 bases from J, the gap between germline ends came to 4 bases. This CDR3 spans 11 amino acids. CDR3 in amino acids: CASSFFDTQYF. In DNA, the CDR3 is TGTGCCAGCAGTTTCTTCGATACGCAGTATTTT.

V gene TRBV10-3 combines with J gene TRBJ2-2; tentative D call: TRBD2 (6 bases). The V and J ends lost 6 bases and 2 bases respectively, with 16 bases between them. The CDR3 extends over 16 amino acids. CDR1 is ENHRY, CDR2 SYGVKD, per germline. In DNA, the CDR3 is TGTGCCATCAGCCGAGAGGCGGGGTTAAACACCGGGGAGCTGTTTTTT. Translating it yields CAISREAGLNTGELFF.

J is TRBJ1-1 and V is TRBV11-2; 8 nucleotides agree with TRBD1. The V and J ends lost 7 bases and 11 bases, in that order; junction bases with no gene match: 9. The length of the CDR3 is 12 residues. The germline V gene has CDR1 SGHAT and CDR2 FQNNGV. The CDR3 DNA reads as TGTGCCAGCAACCCGGACAGGGTGGGTGCTTTCTTT. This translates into CASNPDRVGAFF.